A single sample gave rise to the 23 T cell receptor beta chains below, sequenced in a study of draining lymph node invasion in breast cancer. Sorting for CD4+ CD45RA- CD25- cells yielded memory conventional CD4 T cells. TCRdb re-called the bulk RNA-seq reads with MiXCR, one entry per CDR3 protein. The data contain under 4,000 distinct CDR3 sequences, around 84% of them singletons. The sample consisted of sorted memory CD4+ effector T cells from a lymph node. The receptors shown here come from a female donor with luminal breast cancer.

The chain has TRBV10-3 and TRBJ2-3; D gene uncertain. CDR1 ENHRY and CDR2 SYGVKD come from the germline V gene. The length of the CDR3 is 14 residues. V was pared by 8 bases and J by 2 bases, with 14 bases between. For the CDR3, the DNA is TGTGCCATCGCGCCCGGGTCCTTCACAGATACGCAGTATTTT. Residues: CAIAPGSFTDTQYF.

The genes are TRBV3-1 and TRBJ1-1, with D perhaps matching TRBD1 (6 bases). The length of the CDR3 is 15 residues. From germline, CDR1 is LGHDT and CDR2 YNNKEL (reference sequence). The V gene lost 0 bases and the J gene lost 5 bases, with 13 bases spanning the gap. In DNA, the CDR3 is TGTGCCAGCAGCCAAGATATGGGGCAGGGGACTGAAGCTTTCTTT. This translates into CASSQDMGQGTEAFF.

CDR3 sequence reads: CASSENFDQPQHF. CDR3 coding DNA: TGTGCCAGCAGTGAAAACTTTGATCAGCCCCAGCATTTT. The rearrangement links TRBV6-1 to TRBJ1-5; D ambiguous. In germline, CDR1 is MNHNS, CDR2 SASEGT. The CDR3 runs to 13 residues. Trimming left V 2 bases short and J 5 bases short, with 7 bases between.

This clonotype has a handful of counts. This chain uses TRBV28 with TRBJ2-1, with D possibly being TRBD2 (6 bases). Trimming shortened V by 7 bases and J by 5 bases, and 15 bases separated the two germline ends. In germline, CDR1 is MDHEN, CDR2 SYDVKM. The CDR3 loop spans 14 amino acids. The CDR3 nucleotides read TGTGCCAGCACCCACGGGAGTGGGAACAATGAGCAGTTCTTC. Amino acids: CASTHGSGNNEQFF.

The CDR3 reads CASSLVPDAYEQYF. In DNA form, the CDR3 reads TGTGCCAGCAGCTTGGTCCCGGATGCATACGAGCAGTACTTC. The J gene is TRBJ2-7, the V gene TRBV5-4; D call uncertain. The CDR3 runs 14 residues. Germline V CDR1 and CDR2: SGHNT, YYREEE (reference sequence). V lost 0 bases and J lost 4, with 11 bases in between.

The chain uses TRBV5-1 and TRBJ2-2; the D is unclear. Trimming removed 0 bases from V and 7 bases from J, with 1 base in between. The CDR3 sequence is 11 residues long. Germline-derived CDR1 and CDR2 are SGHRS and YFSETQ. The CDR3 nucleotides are TGCGCCAGCAGCTTGGACGGGGAGCTGTTTTTT. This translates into CASSLDGELFF.

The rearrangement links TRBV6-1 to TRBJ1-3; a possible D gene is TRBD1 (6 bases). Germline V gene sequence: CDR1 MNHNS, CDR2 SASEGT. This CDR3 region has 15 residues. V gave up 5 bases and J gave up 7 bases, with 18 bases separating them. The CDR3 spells CASSPRDNRGNTIYF. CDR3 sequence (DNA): TGTGCCAGCAGTCCCCGGGACAACCGGGGGAACACCATATATTTT.

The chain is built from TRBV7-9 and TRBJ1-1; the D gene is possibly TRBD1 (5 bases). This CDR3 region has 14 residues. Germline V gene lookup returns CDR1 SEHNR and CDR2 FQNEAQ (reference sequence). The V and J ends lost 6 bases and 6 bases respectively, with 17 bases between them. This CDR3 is CASSPAGLGAEAFF. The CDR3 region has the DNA TGTGCCAGCAGTCCGGCAGGCCTAGGGGCTGAAGCTTTCTTT.

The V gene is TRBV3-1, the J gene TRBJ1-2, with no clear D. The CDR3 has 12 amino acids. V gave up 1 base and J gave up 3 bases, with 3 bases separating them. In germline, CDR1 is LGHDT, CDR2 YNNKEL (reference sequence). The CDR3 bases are TGTGCCAGCAGCCAAGTCGACTATGGCTACACCTTC. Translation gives CASSQVDYGYTF.

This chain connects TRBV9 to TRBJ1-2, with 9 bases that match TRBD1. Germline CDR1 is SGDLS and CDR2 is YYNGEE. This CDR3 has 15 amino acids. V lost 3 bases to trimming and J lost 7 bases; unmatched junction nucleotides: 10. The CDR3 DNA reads TGTGCCAGCAGCGCCCACACAGGGGGCGGGAGTGGCTACACCTTC. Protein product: CASSAHTGGGSGYTF. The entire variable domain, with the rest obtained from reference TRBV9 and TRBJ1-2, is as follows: DSGVTQTPKHLITATGQRVTLRCSPRSGDLSVYWYQQSLDQGLQFLIQYYNGEERAKGNILERFSAQQFPDLHSELNLSSLELGDSALYFCASSAHTGGGSGYTFGSGTRLTVV.

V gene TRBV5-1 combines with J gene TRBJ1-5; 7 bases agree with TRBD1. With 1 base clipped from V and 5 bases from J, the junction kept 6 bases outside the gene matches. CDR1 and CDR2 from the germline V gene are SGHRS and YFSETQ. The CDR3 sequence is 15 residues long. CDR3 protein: CASSLLGGQDQPQHF. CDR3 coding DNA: TGCGCCAGCAGCTTGCTAGGGGGCCAGGATCAGCCCCAGCATTTT.

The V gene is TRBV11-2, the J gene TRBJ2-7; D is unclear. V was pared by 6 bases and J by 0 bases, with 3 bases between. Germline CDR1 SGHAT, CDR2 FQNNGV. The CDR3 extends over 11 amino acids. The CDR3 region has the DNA TGTGCCAGCAGTATCTCCTACGAGCAGTACTTC. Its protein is CASSISYEQYF.

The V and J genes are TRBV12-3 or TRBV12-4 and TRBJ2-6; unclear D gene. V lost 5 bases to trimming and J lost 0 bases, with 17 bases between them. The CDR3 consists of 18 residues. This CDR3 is CASSPDLGRFSGANVLTF. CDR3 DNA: TGTGCCAGCAGTCCCGACTTAGGCAGATTCTCTGGGGCCAACGTCCTGACTTTC.

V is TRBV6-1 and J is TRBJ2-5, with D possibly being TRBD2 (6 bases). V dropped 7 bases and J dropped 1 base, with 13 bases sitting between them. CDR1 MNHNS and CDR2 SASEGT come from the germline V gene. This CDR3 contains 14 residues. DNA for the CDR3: TGTGCCAGCACCCACGGGGGAAGCCAAGAGACCCAGTACTTC. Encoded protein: CASTHGGSQETQYF.

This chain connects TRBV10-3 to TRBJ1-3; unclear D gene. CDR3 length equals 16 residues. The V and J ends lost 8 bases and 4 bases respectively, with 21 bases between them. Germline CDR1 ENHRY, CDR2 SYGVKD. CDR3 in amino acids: CAIFPGPGYEGNTIYF. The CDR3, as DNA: TGTGCCATCTTCCCAGGACCGGGATACGAGGGAAACACCATATATTTT.

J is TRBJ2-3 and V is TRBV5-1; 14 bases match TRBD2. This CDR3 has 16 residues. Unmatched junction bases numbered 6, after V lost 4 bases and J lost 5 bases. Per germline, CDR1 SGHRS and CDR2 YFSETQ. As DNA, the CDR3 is TGCGCCAGCAGCATGGGACTAGCGGGAGAAGGAGATACGCAGTATTTT. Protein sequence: CASSMGLAGEGDTQYF.

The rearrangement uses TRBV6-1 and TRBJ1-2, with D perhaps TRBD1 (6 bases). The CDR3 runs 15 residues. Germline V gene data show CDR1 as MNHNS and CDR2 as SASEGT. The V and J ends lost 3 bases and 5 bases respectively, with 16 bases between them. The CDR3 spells CASSDPSGQGYGYTF. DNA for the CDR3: TGTGCCAGCAGTGACCCATCGGGGCAGGGGTATGGCTACACCTTC.

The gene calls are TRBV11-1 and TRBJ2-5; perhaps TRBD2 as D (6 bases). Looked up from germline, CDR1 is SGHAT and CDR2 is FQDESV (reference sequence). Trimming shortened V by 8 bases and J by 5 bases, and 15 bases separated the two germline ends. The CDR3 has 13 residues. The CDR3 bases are TGTGCCAGCCAACGGGTTAGCGGCGAGACCCAGTACTTC. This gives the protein CASQRVSGETQYF.

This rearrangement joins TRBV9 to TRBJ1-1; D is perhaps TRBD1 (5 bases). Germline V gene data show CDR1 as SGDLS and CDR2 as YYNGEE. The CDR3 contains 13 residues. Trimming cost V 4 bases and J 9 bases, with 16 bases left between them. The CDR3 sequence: CASSPSPGPQAFF. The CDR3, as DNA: TGTGCCAGCAGCCCCTCTCCGGGGCCCCAAGCTTTCTTT.

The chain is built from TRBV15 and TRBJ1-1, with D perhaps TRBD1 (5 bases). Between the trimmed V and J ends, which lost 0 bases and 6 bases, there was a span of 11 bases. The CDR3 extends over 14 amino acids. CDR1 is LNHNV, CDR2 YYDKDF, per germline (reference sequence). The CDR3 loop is CATSRDLGLSEAFF. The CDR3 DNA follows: TGTGCCACCAGCAGAGATCTGGGGCTGTCTGAAGCTTTCTTT.

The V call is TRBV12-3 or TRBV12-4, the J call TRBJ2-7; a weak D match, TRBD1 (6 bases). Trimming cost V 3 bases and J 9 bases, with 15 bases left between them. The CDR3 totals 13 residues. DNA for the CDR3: TGTGCCAGCAGTTTCGCAGGGGCCGGCGGGCAGTACTTC. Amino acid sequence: CASSFAGAGGQYF.

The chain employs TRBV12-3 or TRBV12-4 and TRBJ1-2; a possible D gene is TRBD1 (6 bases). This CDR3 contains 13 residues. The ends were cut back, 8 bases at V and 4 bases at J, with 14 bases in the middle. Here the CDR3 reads CASQKQGRYGYTF. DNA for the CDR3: TGTGCCAGCCAAAAACAGGGACGCTATGGCTACACCTTC.

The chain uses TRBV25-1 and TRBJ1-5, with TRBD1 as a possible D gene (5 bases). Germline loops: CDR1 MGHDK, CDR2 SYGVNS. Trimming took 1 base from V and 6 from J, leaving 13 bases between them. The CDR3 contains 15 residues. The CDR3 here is CASSEWPTEGQPQHF. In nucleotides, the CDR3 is TGTGCCAGCAGTGAATGGCCGACAGAAGGTCAGCCCCAGCATTTT.